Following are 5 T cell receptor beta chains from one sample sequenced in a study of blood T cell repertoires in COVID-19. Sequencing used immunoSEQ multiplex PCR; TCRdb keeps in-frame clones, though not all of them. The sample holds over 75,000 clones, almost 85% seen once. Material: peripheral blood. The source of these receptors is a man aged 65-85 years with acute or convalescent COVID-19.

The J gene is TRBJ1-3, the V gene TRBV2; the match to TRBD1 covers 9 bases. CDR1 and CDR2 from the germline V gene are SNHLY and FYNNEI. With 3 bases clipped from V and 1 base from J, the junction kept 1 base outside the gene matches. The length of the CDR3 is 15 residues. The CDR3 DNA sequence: TGTGCCAGCAGTGAGGACAGGGGTTCTGGAAACACCATATATTTT. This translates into CASSEDRGSGNTIYF.

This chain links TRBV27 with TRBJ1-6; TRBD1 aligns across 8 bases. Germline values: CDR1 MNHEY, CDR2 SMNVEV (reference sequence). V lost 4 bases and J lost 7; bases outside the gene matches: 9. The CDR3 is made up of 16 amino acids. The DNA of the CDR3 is TGTGCCAGCAGTTCCCCCAGGACAGGGAGGAATTCACCCCTCCACTTT. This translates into CASSSPRTGRNSPLHF.

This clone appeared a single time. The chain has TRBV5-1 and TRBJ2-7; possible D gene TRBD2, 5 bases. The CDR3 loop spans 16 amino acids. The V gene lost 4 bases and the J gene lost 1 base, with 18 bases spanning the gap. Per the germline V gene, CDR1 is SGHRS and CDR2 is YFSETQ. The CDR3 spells CASSPIASDTSYEQYF. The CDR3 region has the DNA TGCGCCAGCAGCCCTATAGCGAGCGATACGTCCTACGAGCAGTACTTC.

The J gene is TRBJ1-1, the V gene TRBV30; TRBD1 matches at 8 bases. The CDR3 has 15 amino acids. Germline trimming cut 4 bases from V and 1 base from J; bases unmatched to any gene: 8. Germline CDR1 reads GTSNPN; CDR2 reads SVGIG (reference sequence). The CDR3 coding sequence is TGTGCCTGGACAGGTCCAGGGGGCGCGAACACTGAAGCTTTCTTT. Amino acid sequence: CAWTGPGGANTEAFF.

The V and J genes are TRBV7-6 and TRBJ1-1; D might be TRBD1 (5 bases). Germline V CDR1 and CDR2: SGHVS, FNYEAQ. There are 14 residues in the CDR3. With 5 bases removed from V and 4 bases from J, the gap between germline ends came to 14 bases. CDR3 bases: TGTGCCAGCAGCCATGGACGGGACTTCACTGAAGCTTTCTTT. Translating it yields CASSHGRDFTEAFF.